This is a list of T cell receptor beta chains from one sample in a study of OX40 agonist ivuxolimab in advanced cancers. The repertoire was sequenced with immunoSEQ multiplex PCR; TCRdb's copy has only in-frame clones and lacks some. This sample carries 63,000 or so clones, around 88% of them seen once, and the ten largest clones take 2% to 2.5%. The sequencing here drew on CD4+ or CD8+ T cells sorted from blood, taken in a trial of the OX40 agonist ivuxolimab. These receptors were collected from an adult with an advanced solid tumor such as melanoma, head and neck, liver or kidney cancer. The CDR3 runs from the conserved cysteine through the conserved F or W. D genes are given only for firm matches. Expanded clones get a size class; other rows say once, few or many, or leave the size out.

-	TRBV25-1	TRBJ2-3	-	TGTGCCAGCAGAAATTTGGATACGCAGTATTTT	CASRNLDTQYF
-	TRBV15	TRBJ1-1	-	TGTGCCACCAGCAGAGACCTTAGACAGCCTTCACCTATCCCGAACACTGAAGCTTTCTTT	CATSRDLRQPSPIPNTEAFF
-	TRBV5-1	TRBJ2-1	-	TGCGCCAGCAGCGCTGGTAGTGAGCAGTTCTTC	CASSAGSEQFF
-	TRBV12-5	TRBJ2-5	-	TGTGCTAGTGGAAGCGGGTTGGAGACCCAGTACTTC	CASGSGLETQYF
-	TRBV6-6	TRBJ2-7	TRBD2	TGTGCCAGCAGTTACTCTAGCGGGAGTAGGTACGAGCAGTACTTC	CASSYSSGSRYEQYF
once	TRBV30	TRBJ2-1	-	TGTGCCTGGACGGTCAGGGGGGCCTACAATGAGCAGTTCTTC	CAWTVRGAYNEQFF
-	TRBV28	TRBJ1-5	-	TGTGCCAGCACCCCCGTGGGGGCTGACAATCAGCCCCAGCATTTT	CASTPVGADNQPQHF
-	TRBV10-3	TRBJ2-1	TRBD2	TGTGCCATCAGTGCCGCTAGCGGGAGTAGGGATGAGCAGTTCTTC	CAISAASGSRDEQFF
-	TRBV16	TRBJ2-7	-	TGTGCCAGCAGCCAATCGGTCGCCTACGAGCAGTACTTC	CASSQSVAYEQYF
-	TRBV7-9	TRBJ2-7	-	TGTGCCAGCAGCCGTTATTACGAGCAGTACTTC	CASSRYYEQYF
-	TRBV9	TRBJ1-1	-	TGTGCCAGCAGCGTAGGCAGGTATCCGGACACTGAAGCTTTCTTT	CASSVGRYPDTEAFF
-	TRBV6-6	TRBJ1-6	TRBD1	TGTGCCAGCAACCCCCCGACAGGGAGGGATTCACCCCTCCACTTT	CASNPPTGRDSPLHF
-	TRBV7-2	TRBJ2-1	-	TGTGCCAGCAGCTTAGTTGGAAGTGGCGGGGTTAGCTCCTACAATGAGCAGTTCTTC	CASSLVGSGGVSSYNEQFF
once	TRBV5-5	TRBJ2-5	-	TGTGCCAGCAGCATCACAGGACAAGAGACCCAGTACTTC	CASSITGQETQYF
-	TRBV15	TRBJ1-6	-	TGTGCCACCAGCAGAGATCTCTCAAGGTGGGGGGGTAATAATTCACCCCTCCACTTT	CATSRDLSRWGGNNSPLHF
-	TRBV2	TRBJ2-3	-	TGTGCCAGCAGTGAAGATCGGCAAGATACGCAGTATTTT	CASSEDRQDTQYF
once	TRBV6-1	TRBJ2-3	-	TGTGCCAGCAGAAAGGGCCAAACAGATACGCAGTATTTT	CASRKGQTDTQYF
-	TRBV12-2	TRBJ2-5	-	TGTGCAAGTCACATGGGTGGGGAGACCCAGTACTTC	CASHMGGETQYF
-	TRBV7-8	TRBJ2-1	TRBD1	TGTGCCAGCAGCCCACCAGGGGGCGAGCAGTTCTTC	CASSPPGGEQFF
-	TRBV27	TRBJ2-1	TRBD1	TGTGCCAGCAGCTTACAGGGGTTTGGGCAGTTCTTC	CASSLQGFGQFF
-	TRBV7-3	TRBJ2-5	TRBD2	TGTGCCAGCAGCCTGAAGCGGGGGGTCATGGAGACCCAGTACTTC	CASSLKRGVMETQYF
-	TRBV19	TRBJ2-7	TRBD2	TGTGCCAGTGGCCTTGGTAGCGGGCCCTCCTACGAGCAGTACTTC	CASGLGSGPSYEQYF
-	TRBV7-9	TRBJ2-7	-	TGTGCCAGCAGCCACCCCCTCGGAGGGTCCTCCTACGAGCAGTACTTC	CASSHPLGGSSYEQYF
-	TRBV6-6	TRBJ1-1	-	TGTGCCAGCTCCCTGTCGCAGATCGGGGCTGAAGCTTTCTTT	CASSLSQIGAEAFF
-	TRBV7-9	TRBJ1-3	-	TGTGCCAGCAGACATGACATCCCCTCTGGAAACACCATATATTTT	CASRHDIPSGNTIYF
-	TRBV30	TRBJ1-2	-	TGTGCCTGGAGTGTACCCCCTCATTCATCTGGCTACACCTTC	CAWSVPPHSSGYTF
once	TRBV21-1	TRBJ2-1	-	TGTGCCAGCAGCACATTCGGGATCCACAATGAGCAGTTCTTC	CASSTFGIHNEQFF
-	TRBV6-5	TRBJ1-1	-	TGTGCCAGCAGTTACAGCAGCCGAACTGAAGCTTTCTTT	CASSYSSRTEAFF
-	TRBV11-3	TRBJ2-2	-	TGTGCCAGCAGCCCAGGTGGGACTGCCGGAACCGGGGAGCTGTTTTTT	CASSPGGTAGTGELFF